The 4 T cell receptor beta chains reported below all come from one sample, sequenced in a study of T-cell reconstitution after alpha-beta-depleted transplantation in children. The library targeted TCRbeta and was prepared with unique molecular identifiers. TCRdb itself ran the PCR reads through MiXCR, one entry per CDR3 protein. In the table there are a few hundred thousand distinct CDR3 sequences, 25% to 30% of which are singletons. Here the sequenced sample was PBMCs, taken before TCRalphabeta/CD19-depleted stem cell transplant. These receptors were taken from a boy under three years old with Wiskott-Aldrich syndrome, due to receive a stem cell transplant.

The rearrangement joins TRBV10-3 to TRBJ2-1, with 7 bases that match TRBD2. Trimming removed 2 bases from V and 6 bases from J; junction bases left unmatched: 4. Germline loops: CDR1 ENHRY, CDR2 SYGVKD. This CDR3 is built from 14 residues. The CDR3: CAISEPRTSNEQFF. The CDR3 nucleotides read TGTGCCATCAGTGAGCCCCGGACTAGCAATGAGCAGTTCTTC.

This clonotype was counted between two and nine times. The genes are TRBV5-1 and TRBJ2-1; D gene ambiguous. Between the trimmed V and J ends, which lost 4 bases and 4 bases, there was a span of 12 bases. The CDR3 length is 14 residues. Germline CDR1 is SGHRS and CDR2 is YFSETQ. The CDR3 is CASSEVGFYNEQFF. The CDR3 DNA reads TGCGCCAGCAGCGAGGTTGGGTTTTACAATGAGCAGTTCTTC.

There are a few counts of this clonotype. The chain carries TRBV5-1 and TRBJ2-7, with 9 bases matching TRBD2. Germline CDR1 and CDR2: SGHRS and YFSETQ. Trimming removed 5 bases from V and 2 bases from J; junction bases left unmatched: 5. This CDR3 comprises 14 residues. In DNA form, the CDR3 reads TGCGCCAGCAGTCCTAGCGGGGTGACCTACGAGCAGTACTTC. This sequence encodes CASSPSGVTYEQYF.

V and J are TRBV30 and TRBJ2-2; D call uncertain. Germline CDR1 GTSNPN, CDR2 SVGIG (reference sequence). The CDR3 loop spans 13 amino acids. The germline V and J ends were trimmed by 3 bases and 1 base, with 6 bases remaining between them. The CDR3 DNA reads as TGTGCCTGGAGGCCGGGGAACACCGGGGAGCTGTTTTTT. As protein: CAWRPGNTGELFF.